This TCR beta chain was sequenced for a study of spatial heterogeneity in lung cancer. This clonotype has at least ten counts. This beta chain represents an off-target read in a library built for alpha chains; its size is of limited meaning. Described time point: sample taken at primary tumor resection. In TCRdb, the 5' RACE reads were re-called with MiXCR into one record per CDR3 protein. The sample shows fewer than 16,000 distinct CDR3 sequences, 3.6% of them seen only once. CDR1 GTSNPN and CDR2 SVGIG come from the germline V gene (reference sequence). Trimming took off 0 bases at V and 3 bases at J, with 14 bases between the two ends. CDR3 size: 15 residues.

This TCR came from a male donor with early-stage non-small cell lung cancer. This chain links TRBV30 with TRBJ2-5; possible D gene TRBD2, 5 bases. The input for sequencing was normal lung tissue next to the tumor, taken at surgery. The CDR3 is CAWSVRGQEKETQYF. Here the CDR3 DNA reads TGTGCCTGGAGTGTACGAGGGCAGGAAAAAGAGACCCAGTACTTC.